These 4 T cell receptor beta chains came from one sample sequenced in a study of blood T cells in healthy people across ages. The second PCR ran 7 to 11 cycles with a sample-barcoded 5' primer and J-beta primers. Using its own MiXCR run on the 5' RACE reads, TCRdb lists one record per CDR3 protein. This table has more than 750,000 distinct CDR3 sequences, roughly 29% appearing once. The sample also formed part of further work on T cells of mothers and their children.

The sequenced sample consisted of blood. These receptors were obtained from a woman aged 40 to 49 in good health.

The chain combines TRBV6-2 or TRBV6-3 with TRBJ1-1, with D tentatively TRBD1 (6 bases). Trimming took 1 base from V and 0 from J, leaving 6 bases between them. This CDR3 is 14 amino acids long. The germline V gene encodes CDR1 MNHEY and CDR2 SVGEGT. Here the CDR3 reads CASSYYRVNTEAFF. The DNA of the CDR3 is TGTGCCAGCAGTTACTACAGGGTGAACACTGAAGCTTTCTTT.

V is TRBV21-1 and J is TRBJ2-4; the table's D call TRBD2 went unverified against the DNA. Matching the DNA end better, TRBJ2-7 makes the J call doubtful. TRBV21-1 is a pseudogene segment. The CDR3 sequence is 18 residues long. The CDR3 loop is CASSKVEASGGQLYEQYF. In DNA form, the CDR3 reads TGTGCCAGCAGCAAAGTGGAAGCTAGCGGGGGGCAGCTCTACGAGCAGTACTTC.

The chain has TRBV3-1 and TRBJ1-2; a weak D match, TRBD1 (5 bases). This CDR3 region has 12 residues. The V and J ends lost 4 bases and 8 bases respectively, with 11 bases between them. Germline V lookup: CDR1 LGHDT, CDR2 YNNKEL (reference sequence). The CDR3 loop reads CASSRNDRGYTF. The CDR3, as DNA: TGTGCCAGCAGCCGAAACGACAGAGGCTACACCTTC.

The DNA for the CDR3 is TGTGCCAGCAGCCCAAAGACTAGCGGGGTTGACGAGCAGTACTTC. Amino acids: CASSPKTSGVDEQYF. This chain links TRBV7-9 with TRBJ2-7; TRBD2 agrees at 11 bases. Losses at the gene ends were 5 bases for V and 5 bases for J; bases not matched to a gene: 8. CDR3 length: 15 residues. Germline V lookup: CDR1 SEHNR, CDR2 FQNEAQ (reference sequence).